The 7 T cell receptor beta chains reported below all come from one sample, sequenced in a study of control samples from healthy donors and cancer patients. Measured with immunoSEQ multiplex PCR; TCRdb has only the in-frame clones, and not every one. The sample has 150,000 to 200,000 clones; roughly 94% are singletons. The sequencing sample was made of blood. These receptors were obtained from a woman between 40 and 50 years old in good health.

This clone was found once. The gene calls are TRBV3-1 (or the pseudogene TRBV3-2) and TRBJ1-3; no definite D call. V lost 6 bases and J lost 4, with 7 bases in between. This CDR3 has 12 residues. CDR1 and CDR2 (germline): LGHDT, YNNKEL (reference sequence). CDR3 bases: TGTGCCAGCAGGACCCCCGGAAACACCATATATTTT. Its translation: CASRTPGNTIYF.

The genes are TRBV6-5 and TRBJ1-2; 7 nucleotides agree with TRBD1. The CDR3 length is 15 residues. The J segment lost 0 bases and the V segment lost 7 bases, leaving 8 bases of the junction unmatched. Germline CDR1 is MNHEY and CDR2 is SVGAGI. CDR3: CASKTDRVSNYGYTF. In nucleotides, the CDR3 is TGTGCCAGCAAAACTGACAGGGTATCTAACTATGGCTACACCTTC.

The chain recombines TRBV7-9 with TRBJ1-1; possible D gene TRBD1, 6 bases. Trimming took off 0 bases at V and 3 bases at J, with 11 bases between the two ends. This CDR3 has 15 residues. The V gene's germline CDR1 is SEHNR and CDR2 FQNEAQ (reference sequence). The CDR3 sequence: CASSLARGAHTEAFF. For the CDR3, the DNA is TGTGCCAGCAGCTTAGCGCGGGGGGCCCACACTGAAGCTTTCTTT. Full variable domain (outside the CDR3, taken from reference TRBV7-9 and TRBJ1-1): DTGVSQNPRHKITKRGQNVTFRCDPISEHNRLYWYRQTLGQGPEFLTYFQNEAQLEKSRLLSDRFSAERPKGSFSTLEIQRTEQGDSAMYLCASSLARGAHTEAFFGQGTRLTVV.

The chain uses TRBV12-3 or TRBV12-4 and TRBJ2-7; D gene ambiguous. The CDR3 is 12 amino acids. Trimming pared 4 bases from V and 6 bases from J, leaving 10 bases between. CDR3 DNA sequence: TGTGCCAGCAGTTCCCATTCTATCGAGCAGTACTTC. As protein: CASSSHSIEQYF.

This chain uses TRBV9 with TRBJ1-6; TRBD1 matches 8 bases. The CDR3 spans 14 residues. The J segment lost 10 bases and the V segment lost 3 bases, leaving 6 bases of the junction unmatched. Germline loops: CDR1 SGDLS, CDR2 YYNGEE. The CDR3, as DNA: TGTGCCAGCAGCGAAGGGACAGGCGACTCACCCCTCCACTTT. Its protein is CASSEGTGDSPLHF. Looking up the rest from reference TRBV9 and TRBJ1-6 gives the full variable domain: DSGVTQTPKHLITATGQRVTLRCSPRSGDLSVYWYQQSLDQGLQFLIQYYNGEERAKGNILERFSAQQFPDLHSELNLSSLELGDSALYFCASSEGTGDSPLHFGNGTRLTVT.

The chain links TRBV2 to TRBJ2-4; 8 bases fit TRBD1. Germline loops: CDR1 SNHLY, CDR2 FYNNEI. The CDR3 is 17 amino acids. V trimming: 5 bases; J trimming: 0 bases; junction bases outside the gene matches: 9. The CDR3 reads CASSTQDRGLAKNIQYF. The CDR3 nucleotides read TGTGCCAGCAGTACACAAGACAGGGGACTAGCCAAAAACATTCAGTACTTC.

About this clone: This CDR3 is also generated by other DNA sequences in the sample. The chain couples TRBV7-2 to TRBJ1-6; D is uncertain. This CDR3 spans 14 amino acids. The germline V gene has CDR1 SGHTA and CDR2 FQGNSA. The V and J ends lost 2 bases and 7 bases respectively, with 9 bases between them. CDR3: CASSLSPRNSPLHF. The CDR3 nucleotides read TGTGCCAGCAGCTTAAGCCCCAGGAATTCACCCCTCCACTTT.